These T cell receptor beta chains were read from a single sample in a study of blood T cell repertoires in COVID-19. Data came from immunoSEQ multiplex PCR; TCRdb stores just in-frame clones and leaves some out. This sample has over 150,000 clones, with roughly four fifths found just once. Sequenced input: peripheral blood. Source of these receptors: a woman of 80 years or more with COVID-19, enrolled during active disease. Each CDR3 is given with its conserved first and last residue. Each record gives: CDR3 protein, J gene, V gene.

CDR3 protein: CASSQSTGTRSSNTEAFF
J gene: TRBJ1-1
V gene: TRBV7-6

CDR3 protein: CASSLDSYEKLFF
J gene: TRBJ1-4
V gene: TRBV7-9

CDR3 protein: CASSSPGGRGNYEQYF
J gene: TRBJ2-7
V gene: TRBV5-4

CDR3 protein: CSVGLAGGLLTYF
J gene: TRBJ2-3
V gene: TRBV29-1

CDR3 protein: CASHRSSYNEQFF
J gene: TRBJ2-1
V gene: TRBV7-9

CDR3 protein: CASSLMDRAVYGYTF
J gene: TRBJ1-2
V gene: TRBV18

CDR3 protein: CASSLGGGLSSYEQYF
J gene: TRBJ2-7
V gene: TRBV7-2

CDR3 protein: CASSPTGGRQPQHF
J gene: TRBJ1-5
V gene: TRBV18

CDR3 protein: CASRGLRSNYGYTF
J gene: TRBJ1-2
V gene: TRBV6-5

CDR3 protein: CAINRPGSGSYGYTF
J gene: TRBJ1-2
V gene: TRBV10-3

CDR3 protein: CASSETGGFSNTEAFF
J gene: TRBJ1-1
V gene: TRBV25-1

CDR3 protein: CASSRDPGQASNYGYTF
J gene: TRBJ1-2
V gene: TRBV28

CDR3 protein: CASSVEPAANSPLHF
J gene: TRBJ1-6
V gene: TRBV19

CDR3 protein: CASSVGGHDTEAFF
J gene: TRBJ1-1
V gene: TRBV9

CDR3 protein: CASSVARSSYEQYF
J gene: TRBJ2-7
V gene: TRBV2

CDR3 protein: CSVLGTSGNTDTQYF
J gene: TRBJ2-3
V gene: TRBV29-1

CDR3 protein: CATSGIAGYNEQFF
J gene: TRBJ2-1
V gene: TRBV24-1

CDR3 protein: CASGQAGKSYEQYF
J gene: TRBJ2-7
V gene: TRBV12-5

CDR3 protein: CATGTGSNQPQHF
J gene: TRBJ1-5
V gene: TRBV19

CDR3 protein: CASSYRRGGSYEQYF
J gene: TRBJ2-7
V gene: TRBV5-1

CDR3 protein: CASSLGRAAGYTF
J gene: TRBJ1-2
V gene: TRBV2

CDR3 protein: CASSVAGGQGEGNTIYF
J gene: TRBJ1-3
V gene: TRBV9

CDR3 protein: CASSSILGDNEQFF
J gene: TRBJ2-1
V gene: TRBV5-1

CDR3 protein: CASSLRRAPRDEKLFF
J gene: TRBJ1-4
V gene: TRBV5-1